This T cell receptor beta chain was sequenced in a study of T cells after posttransplantation cyclophosphamide. Clones were read by immunoSEQ multiplex PCR, and TCRdb kept only the in-frame ones, dropping some. The sample includes some 66,000 clones, 80% to 95% of them seen just once. In germline, CDR1 is SGHRS, CDR2 YFSETQ. V shed 4 bases and J 4 bases; nucleotides not matched to a gene: 16. This CDR3 is 19 amino acids long. Sequencing was performed on PBMCs. The TCR originated in a woman aged 30 to 39 in good health and a related stem cell transplant donor. The chain employs TRBV5-1 and TRBJ2-3; TRBD2 agrees at 12 bases. The CDR3 nucleotides are TGCGCCAGCAGCCCCACTCCGACTAGCGGGGGTACCCTCCCAGATACGCAGTATTTT. This translates into CASSPTPTSGGTLPDTQYF.